This passage covers 3 T cell receptor beta chains from one sample sequenced in a study of graft-versus-host responses after intestinal transplantation. TCRdb's copy holds only in-frame clones and misses some; the assay was immunoSEQ multiplex PCR. The sample has about 100,000 clones, roughly 87% seen once. What these receptors recognize is not known. The source was unstimulated CD4+ T cells sorted from spleen or lymph node cells, collected before transplant. Source of these receptors: a human donor who was the organ donor for an intestinal transplant.

The chain carries TRBV15 and TRBJ1-2; 8 positions agree with TRBD1. The V segment lost 0 bases and the J segment 7 bases; nucleotides outside the gene matches: 10. The CDR3 sequence is 16 residues long. Looked up from germline, CDR1 is LNHNV and CDR2 is YYDKDF (reference sequence). The CDR3 DNA sequence: TGTGCCACCAGCAGAGATCTGGGACAGGCCGCCCTTGGCTACACCTTC. It specifies CATSRDLGQAALGYTF.

The J gene is TRBJ2-5, the V gene TRBV19, with D unclear. The J call could be wrong; TRBJ2-7 is a better fit for the DNA end. CDR1 is LNHDA, CDR2 SQIVND, per germline (reference sequence). There are 14 residues in the CDR3. CDR3 sequence: CASSSPGLNYEQYF. Written as DNA, the CDR3 is TGTGCCAGTAGTTCTCCCGGGTTAAACTACGAGCAGTACTTC.

The rearrangement joins TRBV28 to TRBJ1-4; the D gene is possibly TRBD1 (5 bases). Trimming pared 6 bases from V and 4 bases from J, leaving 12 bases between. The germline gives CDR1 MDHEN, CDR2 SYDVKM. The CDR3 length is 14 residues. The CDR3 reads CASRGTGDNEKLFF. The CDR3 nucleotides are TGTGCCAGCAGGGGGACGGGGGATAATGAAAAACTGTTTTTT. The full variable domain, completed using reference TRBV28 and TRBJ1-4, is DVKVTQSSRYLVKRTGEKVFLECVQDMDHENMFWYRQDPGLGLRLIYFSYDVKMKEKGDIPEGYSVSREKKERFSLILESASTNQTSMYLCASRGTGDNEKLFFGSGTQLSVL.